This paragraph covers one T cell receptor (beta chain) sequence. Measured with immunoSEQ multiplex PCR; TCRdb has only the in-frame clones, and not every one. The table has about 180,000 clones, around nine tenths seen once; the top ten hold approximately 0.62%. The data belong to a study of blood T cell repertoires in COVID-19. Study as a whole: From T cells, B-cell-depleted T cells, or PBMCs came the material, which was cDNA or gDNA.

Trimming removed 6 bases from V and 5 bases from J, with 13 bases in between. CDR1 is MNHEY and CDR2 is SVGAGI in the germline V gene. The CDR3 sequence is 13 residues long. The sample was peripheral blood. The chain carries TRBV6-5 and TRBJ1-2; D is perhaps TRBD1 (6 bases). This TCR derives from a man between 60 and 75 years old with COVID-19, enrolled during active disease. The CDR3 region has the DNA TGTGCCAGCAGCGGGTCACAGGGATATGGCTACACCTTC. Translation gives CASSGSQGYGYTF.